Ten or more counts support the clone carrying this T cell receptor beta chain. This entry belongs to a study of response to subunit inactivated influenza vaccine. One entry per CDR3 protein, called by TCRdb with MiXCR from the RT-PCR reads. The sample lists under 550,000 distinct CDR3 sequences, about 7.6% occurring once. This CDR3 is built from 14 residues. V was cut by 0 bases and J by 2 bases, with 8 bases left in between. Germline V gene data show CDR1 as ENHRY and CDR2 as SYGVKD. Source: PBMCs from blood, taken around 25 months after vaccination. The chain carries TRBV10-3 and TRBJ2-7, with D perhaps matching TRBD1 (6 bases). This receptor was taken from a man between 50 and 69 years old who received an inactivated influenza vaccine. CDR3 nucleotides: TGTGCCATCAGTGAGTCGAACAGGGCCTACGAGCAGTACTTC. This sequence encodes CAISESNRAYEQYF.